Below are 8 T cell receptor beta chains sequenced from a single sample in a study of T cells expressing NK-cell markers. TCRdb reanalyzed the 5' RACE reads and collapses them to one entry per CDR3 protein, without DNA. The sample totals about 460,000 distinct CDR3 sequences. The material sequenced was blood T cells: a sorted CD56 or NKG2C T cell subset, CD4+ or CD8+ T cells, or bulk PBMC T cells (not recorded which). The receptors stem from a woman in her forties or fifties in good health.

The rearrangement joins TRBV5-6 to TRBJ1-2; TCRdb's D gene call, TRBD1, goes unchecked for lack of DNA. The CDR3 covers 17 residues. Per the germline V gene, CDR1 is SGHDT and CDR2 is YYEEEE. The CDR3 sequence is CASSLPRGTVRLEGYTF.

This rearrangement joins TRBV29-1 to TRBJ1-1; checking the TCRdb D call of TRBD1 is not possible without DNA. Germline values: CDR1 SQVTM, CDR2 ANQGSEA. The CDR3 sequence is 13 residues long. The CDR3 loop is CSVGQPMNTEAFF.

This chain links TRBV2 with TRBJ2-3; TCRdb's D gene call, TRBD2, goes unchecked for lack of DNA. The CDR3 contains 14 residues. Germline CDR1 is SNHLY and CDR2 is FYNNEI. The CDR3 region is CASSVSTSGDTQYF.

This CDR3 reads CASSYSTAGPGANVLTF. The chain combines TRBV6-5 with TRBJ2-6; the D call from TCRdb, TRBD1, cannot be confirmed without DNA. The germline V gene has CDR1 MNHEY and CDR2 SVGAGI. The CDR3 length is 17 residues.

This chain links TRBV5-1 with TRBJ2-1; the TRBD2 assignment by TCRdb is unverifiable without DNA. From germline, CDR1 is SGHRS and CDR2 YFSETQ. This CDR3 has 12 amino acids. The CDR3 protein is CASSEGLAEQFF.

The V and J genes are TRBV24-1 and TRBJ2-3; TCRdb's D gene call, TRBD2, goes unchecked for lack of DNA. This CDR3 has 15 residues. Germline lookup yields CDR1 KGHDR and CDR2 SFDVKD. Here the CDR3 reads CATSGRGRGGDTQYF.

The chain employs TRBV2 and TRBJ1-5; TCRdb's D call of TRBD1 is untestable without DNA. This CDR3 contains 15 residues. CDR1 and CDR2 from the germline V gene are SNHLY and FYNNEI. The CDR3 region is CASRETGFPNQPQHF.

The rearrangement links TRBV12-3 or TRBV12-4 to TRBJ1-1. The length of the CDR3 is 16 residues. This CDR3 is CASSFGPRRLGTEAFF.